What follows describes a single T cell receptor (beta chain). This clone has a single count. The target of this receptor is not known. Per-base qualities were not stored, and no clone one base away is much larger. The record originates from a study of circulating and synovial CD4+ cells in juvenile arthritis (dated 2014 in TCRdb). Regarding the research as a whole: TCRbeta CDR3 repertoires of circulating HLA-DR+ CD4 T cells, bulk blood CD4 T cells and synovial CD4 T cells were compared within each patient. Repertoire sequencing aimed to confirm that a circulating synovial-like CD4 T cell subset was enriched in synovial clonotypes. General study outcomes and caveats: Circulating pathogenic-like lymphocytes clustered together with synovial T cells, and compared with bulk blood, the circulating pathogenic-like lymphocytes shared a substantially higher fraction of CDR3 sequences with synovium. Because overlap with synovium was found to increase with sequencing depth, the full repertoire overlap was likely underestimated by the measured shared-clonotype fractions. Because T cell genome counts in CPL samples and bulk blood CD4 samples differed by at least an order of magnitude, sample-size effects were addressed. Traditional Vbeta family usage analysis did not detect the difference between circulating pathogenic-like lymphocytes and bulk blood T cells. Synovial and circulating pathogenic-like lymphocyte repertoires were less diverse than bulk blood CD4 repertoires, and some CPL samples were as oligoclonal as synovium.

Libraries were built with the immunoSEQ multiplex PCR assay. TCRbeta CDR3 sequencing was performed as a commercial service by an external provider. The published analysis was carried out like this. The analyses relied on productive nucleotide sequences along with amino acid sequences obtained through in silico translation. Diversity was measured with Renyi entropy across alpha values, using the median of 200 repeated subsamples to equalise sample size. Pairwise repertoire distance was calculated as one minus the Chao-modified Jaccard index to correct for under-sampling and was used for clustering. Frequency-weighted overlap with synovial clonotypes was calculated across 200 sample sizes, using 200 draws without replacement for each, and the value reported was the one at the size of the smaller sample. Not all clones reach the TCRdb copy of this immuneACCESS table, which keeps in-frame sequences only. Checked studies attribute under half of the gap to unresolved V genes and leave the rest unexplained. V and J calls and clone size are as listed in that table; D and trimming were resolved from the DNA. The sample table lists around 32,000 clones, around 96% of them with a count of one. In total, the top ten clones hold approximately 0.68% of the sample.

The sequenced samples came from patients who had active juvenile idiopathic arthritis. Right after thawing, the cells went straight into sorting, and Live/Dead Fixable Near-IR Stain was used to exclude dead cells. The CDR3 sequence holds 11 residues, the cysteine and phenylalanine included. Kept here is only the CDR3 DNA, which spans 33 bases and is read in frame from base 1. Cut back by 6 bases and 7 bases, the V and J ends lie 7 bases apart. From a lookup of the germline V gene (reference sequence), CDR1 and CDR2 are LNHDA and SQIVND. Here the chain combines TRBV19 and TRBJ2-1; the D gene is not confidently resolved. The source material was CD4+ T cells from blood. This clonotype originated in a human donor with juvenile idiopathic arthritis. The encoded CDR3 is CASSVQNEQFF. The DNA sequence follows: TGTGCCAGTAGCGTCCAGAATGAGCAGTTCTTC. The full variable domain, with segments outside the CDR3 supplied by the reference TRBV19 and TRBJ2-1 proteins, appears as DGGITQSPKYLFRKEGQNVTLSCEQNLNHDAMYWYRQDPGQGLRLIYYSQIVNDFQKGDIAEGYSVSREKKESFPLTVTSAQKNPTAFYLCASSVQNEQFFGPGTRLTVL.